These 9 T cell receptor beta chains came from one sample sequenced in a study of blood T cell repertoires in COVID-19. Profiling relied on immunoSEQ multiplex PCR, and the TCRdb table lists in-frame clones only, not all of them. This repertoire shows about 300,000 clones, 87% found once; its top ten account for under 6%. The sample consisted of PBMCs or T cells enriched from blood (not recorded which). The receptors come from a woman in her 30s who had recovered from COVID-19.

The rearrangement joins TRBV4-3 to TRBJ2-3, with 8 bases that match TRBD2. The CDR3 loop spans 17 amino acids. Trimming removed 0 bases from V and 2 bases from J; junction bases left unmatched: 7. Germline V gene sequence: CDR1 LGHNA, CDR2 YSLEER. The DNA for the CDR3 is TGCGCCAGCAGCCAAGACCCGGTCGGGGGGGCCACAGATACGCAGTATTTT. Protein sequence: CASSQDPVGGATDTQYF.

The chain couples TRBV9 to TRBJ1-1, with D perhaps matching TRBD1 (5 bases). The ends were cut back, 3 bases at V and 3 bases at J, with 9 bases in the middle. Germline CDR1 reads SGDLS; CDR2 reads YYNGEE. This CDR3 spans 13 amino acids. The DNA for the CDR3 is TGTGCCAGCAGCGCCAGGGACTACACTGAAGCTTTCTTT. Translation: CASSARDYTEAFF.

J is TRBJ1-6 and V is TRBV30; perhaps TRBD1 as D (6 bases). Germline CDR1 is GTSNPN and CDR2 is SVGIG (reference sequence). CDR3 length equals 13 residues. V gave up 3 bases and J gave up 5 bases, with 8 bases separating them. CDR3 bases: TGTGCCTGGAGCCCAGGGGATAATTCACCCCTCCACTTT. Translated: CAWSPGDNSPLHF.

The V gene is TRBV16, the J gene TRBJ1-1; TRBD1 might be the D (6 bases). Looked up from germline, CDR1 is KGHSY and CDR2 is FQNENV. V dropped 4 bases and J dropped 4 bases, with 16 bases sitting between them. The CDR3 covers 15 residues. The CDR3 bases are TGTGCCAGCAGCCCCACGCAGGGGTTGGGCACTGAAGCTTTCTTT. Protein sequence: CASSPTQGLGTEAFF.

This chain connects TRBV15 to TRBJ1-2, with no clear D. V was shortened by 1 base and J by 5 bases, with 11 bases between the two germline ends. Per germline, CDR1 LNHNV and CDR2 YYDKDF (reference sequence). This CDR3 has 14 residues. CDR3 coding DNA: TGTGCCACCAGCAGAGCCGGTGGAGCATATGGCTACACCTTC. It specifies CATSRAGGAYGYTF.

This clone was seen a single time. V is TRBV18 and J is TRBJ1-4; perhaps TRBD1 as D (6 bases). V dropped 5 bases and J dropped 14 bases, with 12 bases sitting between them. CDR1 is KGHSH and CDR2 is LQKENI in the germline V gene. This CDR3 has 11 amino acids. CDR3 DNA: TGTGCCAGCTCATTCCGGGACAAGCTGTTTTTT. This gives the protein CASSFRDKLFF.

The table lists this clone with a count of one. The chain is built from TRBV5-1 and TRBJ1-1, with 8 bases fitting TRBD1. CDR3 size: 15 residues. Germline loops: CDR1 SGHRS, CDR2 YFSETQ. After removal of 3 bases from V and 3 bases from J, the junction contained 7 bases not matched to a gene. The CDR3 coding sequence is TGCGCCAGCAGCTGGCTCGGGACAGGCGACACTGAAGCTTTCTTT. This translates into CASSWLGTGDTEAFF.

The V call is TRBV7-9, the J call TRBJ2-1, with 8 bases identical to TRBD2. V lost 5 bases, J lost 9 bases, and 15 bases stayed unmatched. The CDR3 is made up of 16 amino acids. From germline, CDR1 is SEHNR and CDR2 FQNEAQ (reference sequence). This CDR3 reads CASSPLGGGNGIEQFF. Written as DNA, the CDR3 is TGTGCCAGCAGCCCCCTCGGGGGGGGGAATGGTATTGAGCAGTTCTTC.

The gene calls are TRBV19 and TRBJ2-7; 8 positions match TRBD2. This CDR3 is 15 amino acids long. J gave up 1 base and V 6 bases, and 8 bases lay outside the gene matches. Germline V gene lookup returns CDR1 LNHDA and CDR2 SQIVND (reference sequence). The CDR3 nucleotides read TGTGCCAGTAGCCGCCAGCGGGGGCGGTCCTACGAGCAGTACTTC. Protein sequence: CASSRQRGRSYEQYF.